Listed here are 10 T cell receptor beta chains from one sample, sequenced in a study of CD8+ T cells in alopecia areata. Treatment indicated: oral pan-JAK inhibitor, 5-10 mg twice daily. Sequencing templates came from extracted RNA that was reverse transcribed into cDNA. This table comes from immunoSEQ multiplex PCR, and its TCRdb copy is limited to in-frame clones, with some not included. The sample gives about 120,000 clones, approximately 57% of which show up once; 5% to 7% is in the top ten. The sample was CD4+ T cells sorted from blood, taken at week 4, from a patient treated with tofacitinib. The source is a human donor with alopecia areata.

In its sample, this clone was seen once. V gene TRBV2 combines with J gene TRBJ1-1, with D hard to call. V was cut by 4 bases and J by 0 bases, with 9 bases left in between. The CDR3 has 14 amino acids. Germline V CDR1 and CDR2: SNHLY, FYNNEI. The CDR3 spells CASSVAGVNTEAFF. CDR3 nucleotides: TGTGCCAGCAGTGTTGCAGGTGTGAACACTGAAGCTTTCTTT.

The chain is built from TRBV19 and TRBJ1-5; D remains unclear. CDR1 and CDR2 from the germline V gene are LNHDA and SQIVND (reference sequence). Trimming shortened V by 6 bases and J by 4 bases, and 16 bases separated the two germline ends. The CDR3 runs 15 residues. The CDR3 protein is CASRGQSERNQPQHF. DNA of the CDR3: TGTGCCAGTAGAGGGCAATCCGAACGGAATCAGCCCCAGCATTTT.

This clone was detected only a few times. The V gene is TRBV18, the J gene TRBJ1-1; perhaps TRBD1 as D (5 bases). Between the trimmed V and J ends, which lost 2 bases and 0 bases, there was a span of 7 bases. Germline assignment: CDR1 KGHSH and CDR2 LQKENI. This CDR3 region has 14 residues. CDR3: CASSPEQVNTEAFF. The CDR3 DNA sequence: TGTGCCAGCTCACCAGAACAGGTGAACACTGAAGCTTTCTTT.

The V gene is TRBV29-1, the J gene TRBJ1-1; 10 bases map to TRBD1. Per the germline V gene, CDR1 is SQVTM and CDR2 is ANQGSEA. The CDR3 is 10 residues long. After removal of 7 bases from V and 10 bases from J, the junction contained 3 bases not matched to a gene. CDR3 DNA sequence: TGCAGCGGGGGACAGGGGATAGCTTTCTTT. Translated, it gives CSGGQGIAFF.

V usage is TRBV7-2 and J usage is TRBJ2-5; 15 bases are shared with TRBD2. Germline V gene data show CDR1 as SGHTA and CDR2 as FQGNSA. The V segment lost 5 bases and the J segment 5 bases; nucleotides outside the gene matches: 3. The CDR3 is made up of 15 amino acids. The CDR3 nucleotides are TGTGCCAGCAGCAGCGGACTAGCGGGAGGGGAGACCCAGTACTTC. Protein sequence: CASSSGLAGGETQYF. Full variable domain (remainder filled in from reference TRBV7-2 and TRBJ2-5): GAGVSQSPSNKVTEKGKDVELRCDPISGHTALYWYRQSLGQGLEFLIYFQGNSAPDKSGLPSDRFSAERTGGSVSTLTIQRTQQEDSAVYLCASSSGLAGGETQYFGPGTRLLVL.

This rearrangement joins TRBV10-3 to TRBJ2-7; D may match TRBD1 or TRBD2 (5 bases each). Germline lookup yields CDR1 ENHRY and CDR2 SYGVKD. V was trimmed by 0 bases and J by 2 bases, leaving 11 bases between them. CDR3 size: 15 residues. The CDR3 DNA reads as TGTGCCATCAGTGAGTCCCGGGACGGAGCCTACGAGCAGTACTTC. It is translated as CAISESRDGAYEQYF.

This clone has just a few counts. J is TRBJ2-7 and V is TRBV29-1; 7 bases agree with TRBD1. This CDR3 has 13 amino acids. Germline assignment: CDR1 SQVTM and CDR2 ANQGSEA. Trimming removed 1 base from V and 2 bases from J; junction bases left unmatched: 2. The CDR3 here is CSVEGDSPYEQYF. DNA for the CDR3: TGCAGCGTTGAAGGGGACAGCCCCTACGAGCAGTACTTC.

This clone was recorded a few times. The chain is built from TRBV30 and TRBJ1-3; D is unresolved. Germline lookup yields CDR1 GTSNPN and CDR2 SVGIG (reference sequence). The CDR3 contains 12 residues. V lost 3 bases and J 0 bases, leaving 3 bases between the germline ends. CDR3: CAWRSSGNTIYF. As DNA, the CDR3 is TGTGCCTGGAGAAGCTCTGGAAACACCATATATTTT.

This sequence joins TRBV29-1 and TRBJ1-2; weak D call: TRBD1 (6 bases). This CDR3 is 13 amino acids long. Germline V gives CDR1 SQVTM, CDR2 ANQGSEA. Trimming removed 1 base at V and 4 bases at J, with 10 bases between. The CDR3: CSVEGAQGYGYTF. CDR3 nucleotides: TGCAGCGTTGAAGGCGCACAGGGCTATGGCTACACCTTC.

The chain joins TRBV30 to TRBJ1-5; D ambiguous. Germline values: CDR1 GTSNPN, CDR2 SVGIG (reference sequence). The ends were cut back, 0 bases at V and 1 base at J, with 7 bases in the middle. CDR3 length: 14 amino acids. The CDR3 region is CAWSVMDSNQPQHF. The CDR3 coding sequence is TGTGCCTGGAGTGTAATGGACAGCAATCAGCCCCAGCATTTT.